One T cell receptor beta chain is described in this entry. This record belongs to a study of blood T cell repertoires in COVID-19. TCRdb's copy holds only in-frame clones and misses some; the assay was immunoSEQ multiplex PCR. Of roughly 89,000 clones listed, roughly 80% are singletons. Deletions cut 1 base from V and 1 base from J, with 11 bases between. Germline CDR1 reads MNHNS; CDR2 reads SASEGT. The CDR3 loop spans 16 amino acids. The sample consisted of peripheral blood. This sequence was found in a woman over 75 with acute or convalescent COVID-19. This rearrangement joins TRBV6-1 to TRBJ1-5; a possible D gene is TRBD1 (5 bases). CDR3 coding DNA: TGTGCCAGCAGTGAAGAAAAAGGGGAAAGCAATCAGCCCCAGCATTTT. This sequence encodes CASSEEKGESNQPQHF.